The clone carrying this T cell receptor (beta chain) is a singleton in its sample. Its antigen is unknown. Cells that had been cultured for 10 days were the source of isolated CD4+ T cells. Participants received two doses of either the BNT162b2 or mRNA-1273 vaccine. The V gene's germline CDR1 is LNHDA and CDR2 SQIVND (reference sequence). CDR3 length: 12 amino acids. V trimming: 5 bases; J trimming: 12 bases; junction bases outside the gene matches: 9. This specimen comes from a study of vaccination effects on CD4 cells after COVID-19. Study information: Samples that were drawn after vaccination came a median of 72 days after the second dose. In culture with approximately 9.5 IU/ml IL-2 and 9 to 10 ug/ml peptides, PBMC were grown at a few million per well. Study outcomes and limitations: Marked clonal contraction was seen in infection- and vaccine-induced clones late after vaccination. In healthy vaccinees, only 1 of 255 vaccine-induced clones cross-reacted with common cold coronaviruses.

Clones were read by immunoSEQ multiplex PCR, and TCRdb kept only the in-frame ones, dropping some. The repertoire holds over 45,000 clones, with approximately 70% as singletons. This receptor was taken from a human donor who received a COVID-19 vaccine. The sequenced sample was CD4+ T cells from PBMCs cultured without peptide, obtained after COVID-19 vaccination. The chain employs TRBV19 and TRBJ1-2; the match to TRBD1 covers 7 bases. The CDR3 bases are TGTGCCAGTAGTGGCCCGGGACAGCTTCACACCTTC. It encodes CASSGPGQLHTF. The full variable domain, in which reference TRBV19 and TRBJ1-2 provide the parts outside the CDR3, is DGGITQSPKYLFRKEGQNVTLSCEQNLNHDAMYWYRQDPGQGLRLIYYSQIVNDFQKGDIAEGYSVSREKKESFPLTVTSAQKNPTAFYLCASSGPGQLHTFGSGTRLTVV.